These 5 T cell receptor beta chains share one sample of origin, sequenced in a study of T-cell reconstitution after alpha-beta-depleted transplantation in children. Construction of the TCRbeta library involved unique molecular identifiers. TCRdb passed the PCR reads through MiXCR, listing each CDR3 protein once. This sample has under 850,000 distinct CDR3 sequences, with about an eighth found just once. This specimen consisted of PBMCs, obtained before TCRalphabeta/CD19-depleted stem cell transplant. The receptors were gathered from a girl aged 2 to 10 with congenital amegakaryocytic thrombocytopenia, due to receive a stem cell transplant.

The sample holds many counts of this clonotype. The V call is TRBV29-1, the J call TRBJ2-1, with a weak D call TRBD1 (6 bases). Trimming shortened V by 7 bases and J by 2 bases, and 12 bases separated the two germline ends. The CDR3 length is 13 residues. Germline CDR1 and CDR2: SQVTM and ANQGSEA. The CDR3 here is CSAQKGAYNEQFF. The CDR3 DNA follows: TGCAGCGCCCAGAAGGGGGCCTACAATGAGCAGTTCTTC.

The chain uses TRBV5-1 and TRBJ2-1, with D possibly TRBD2 on 5 matching bases. The CDR3 spans 14 residues. The germline gives CDR1 SGHRS, CDR2 YFSETQ. V was trimmed by 0 bases and J by 6 bases, leaving 10 bases between them. CDR3 protein: CASSLARVPNEQFF. CDR3 nucleotides: TGCGCCAGCAGCTTGGCGAGGGTGCCCAATGAGCAGTTCTTC.

The sample holds many counts of this clonotype. The chain recombines TRBV5-1 with TRBJ2-2; D gene ambiguous. CDR1 and CDR2 from the germline V gene are SGHRS and YFSETQ. This CDR3 has 15 amino acids. V shed 4 bases and J shed 0 bases, with 10 bases lying between them. In DNA form, the CDR3 reads TGCGCCAGCAGCCCATTTCTAGCGAACACCGGGGAGCTGTTTTTT. Protein sequence: CASSPFLANTGELFF.

This clonotype turned up a few times. The gene calls are TRBV29-1 and TRBJ1-2, with D uncertain. CDR3 length equals 12 residues. The germline CDR1 and CDR2 sequences are SQVTM and ANQGSEA. Trimming removed 0 bases at V and 4 bases at J, with 6 bases between. The CDR3, as DNA: TGCAGCGTTGAAGATAGAGTCTATGGCTACACCTTC. This translates into CSVEDRVYGYTF.

The sample holds many counts of this clonotype. The chain has TRBV6-5 and TRBJ2-7, with D perhaps matching TRBD1 (5 bases). Trimming removed 0 bases at V and 6 bases at J, with 12 bases between. Germline assignment: CDR1 MNHEY and CDR2 SVGAGI. The CDR3 has 14 amino acids. This CDR3 is CASSYSNRHGEQYF. The CDR3 region has the DNA TGTGCCAGCAGTTACTCGAACAGGCACGGCGAGCAGTACTTC.